Shown below are 5 T cell receptor beta chains from a single sample sequenced in a study of shared clonotypes between healthy human individuals. This table comes from immunoSEQ multiplex PCR, and its TCRdb copy is limited to in-frame clones, with some not included. The repertoire holds fewer than 850,000 clones, with 90% as singletons. Sequences were obtained from memory CD8+ T cells from PBMCs. Subset: CD45RO+ cells pooled with CCR7-negative TemRA cells. All receptors come from a man aged 18 to 30 in good health. Some clones in this sample may be carry-over from other donors' samples.

About this clone itself: This sample includes further DNA sequences coding for the same CDR3. The CDR3 DNA follows: TGTGCCAGCAGCGTAGGTAGCAATCAGCCCCAGCATTTT. As protein: CASSVGSNQPQHF. The chain has TRBV9 and TRBJ1-5; D not resolved. The CDR3 consists of 13 residues. Germline lookup yields CDR1 SGDLS and CDR2 YYNGEE. V lost 0 bases to trimming and J lost 0 bases, with 1 base between them.

V is TRBV9 and J is TRBJ2-7; no firm D call. Trimming pared 1 base from V and 0 bases from J, leaving 11 bases between. Per germline, CDR1 SGDLS and CDR2 YYNGEE. This CDR3 region has 15 residues. CDR3 in amino acids: CASSVTPSSSYEQYF. In nucleotides, the CDR3 is TGTGCCAGCAGCGTAACCCCGAGTTCCTCCTACGAGCAGTACTTC.

This chain joins TRBV28 and TRBJ2-3; D gene uncertain. The CDR3 runs 13 residues. Germline CDR1 reads MDHEN; CDR2 reads SYDVKM. The V end was cut by 8 bases, the J end by 6 bases, with 15 bases between. The CDR3 nucleotides are TGTGCCAGCCTTAGGACGGTTTTCGATACGCAGTATTTT. It specifies CASLRTVFDTQYF.

The V call is TRBV27, the J call TRBJ1-2, with TRBD1 as a possible D gene (6 bases). V dropped 0 bases and J dropped 5 bases, with 19 bases sitting between them. Germline V gene sequence: CDR1 MNHEY, CDR2 SMNVEV (reference sequence). This CDR3 is 17 amino acids long. CDR3 region: CASSLSSQGYGKYGYTF. CDR3 coding DNA: TGTGCCAGCAGTTTATCAAGCCAGGGGTATGGAAAGTATGGCTACACCTTC.

This clone was seen more than once but under ten times. Distinct nucleotide sequences in the sample also encode this CDR3. The chain combines TRBV19 with TRBJ2-1, with 8 bases matching TRBD2. Losses at the gene ends were 6 bases for V and 4 bases for J; bases not matched to a gene: 2. CDR3 size: 13 residues. Germline V gene data show CDR1 as LNHDA and CDR2 as SQIVND (reference sequence). This CDR3 is CASRLADYNEQFF. The CDR3 nucleotides are TGTGCCAGTAGACTAGCGGATTACAATGAGCAGTTCTTC.